These 11 T cell receptor beta chains were sequenced from one sample in a study of cytomegalovirus exposure and HLA in healthy donors. PCR was performed using 60 Vbeta and 13 Jbeta primers. Clones were read by immunoSEQ multiplex PCR, and TCRdb kept only the in-frame ones, dropping some. The sample records roughly 100,000 clones, under 80% being singletons. Sequenced input: PBMCs. All receptors come from a woman between 35 and 50 years old in good health and CMV-seropositive.

The V gene is TRBV6-1, the J gene TRBJ1-6; no definite D call. Germline V lookup: CDR1 MNHNS, CDR2 SASEGT. The CDR3 covers 13 residues. V was shortened by 1 base and J by 8 bases, with 6 bases between the two germline ends. The DNA for the CDR3 is TGTGCCAGCAGTGAAGGGCTGGATTCACCCCTCCACTTT. It is translated as CASSEGLDSPLHF.

This clone was counted between two and nine times. V is TRBV7-9 and J is TRBJ1-1; D gene uncertain. Deletions cut 2 bases from V and 0 bases from J, with 16 bases between. This CDR3 has 17 amino acids. The V gene's germline CDR1 is SEHNR and CDR2 FQNEAQ (reference sequence). The CDR3 sequence: CASSLKKIGQLNTEAFF. The CDR3 nucleotides read TGTGCCAGCAGCTTAAAGAAGATTGGGCAGCTGAACACTGAAGCTTTCTTT. Full variable domain (missing parts from reference TRBV7-9 and TRBJ1-1): DTGVSQNPRHKITKRGQNVTFRCDPISEHNRLYWYRQTLGQGPEFLTYFQNEAQLEKSRLLSDRFSAERPKGSFSTLEIQRTEQGDSAMYLCASSLKKIGQLNTEAFFGQGTRLTVV.

The chain has TRBV5-1 and TRBJ2-1; D is uncertain. The CDR3 has 17 amino acids. The V gene's germline CDR1 is SGHRS and CDR2 YFSETQ. V gave up 1 base and J gave up 0 bases, with 14 bases separating them. The CDR3 nucleotides are TGCGCCAGCAGCTTGCTCTTTAGCCCAAGCTCCTACAATGAGCAGTTCTTC. Translated: CASSLLFSPSSYNEQFF.

This clone was counted between two and nine times. The sample has other DNA sequences that encode this CDR3 too. The rearrangement uses TRBV5-1 and TRBJ2-1, with D unclear. CDR3 size: 16 residues. Trimming pared 0 bases from V and 0 bases from J, leaving 10 bases between. Germline CDR1 is SGHRS and CDR2 is YFSETQ. The CDR3 spells CASSLGQLSSYNEQFF. CDR3 DNA sequence: TGCGCCAGCAGCTTGGGTCAGTTAAGCTCCTACAATGAGCAGTTCTTC.

The chain employs TRBV28 and TRBJ1-5, with 7 bases that match TRBD1. After removal of 8 bases from V and 2 bases from J, the junction contained 9 bases not matched to a gene. The CDR3 totals 15 residues. CDR1 is MDHEN, CDR2 SYDVKM, per germline. The DNA for the CDR3 is TGTGCCAGCTTCCATTCCGGACAGGGCAATCAGCCCCAGCATTTT. It yields the protein CASFHSGQGNQPQHF.

V usage is TRBV18 and J usage is TRBJ1-5, with 7 positions matching TRBD1. J was trimmed by 5 bases and V by 6 bases; bases with no gene match: 4. The germline V gene has CDR1 KGHSH and CDR2 LQKENI. The CDR3 spans 13 residues. CDR3 DNA sequence: TGTGCCAGCTCGCTAGACAGGGATCAGCCCCAGCATTTT. Protein: CASSLDRDQPQHF.

This clone appeared a single time. The rearrangement uses TRBV7-8 and TRBJ1-6, with TRBD1 identical over 9 bases. The CDR3 is made up of 15 amino acids. V lost 2 bases to trimming and J lost 13 bases; unmatched junction nucleotides: 9. CDR1 is SGHVS, CDR2 FQNEAQ, per germline. This CDR3 reads CASSLRGQGFHPLHF. The CDR3, as DNA: TGTGCCAGCAGCTTAAGGGGACAGGGTTTTCATCCCCTCCACTTT.

This chain links TRBV5-5 with TRBJ1-1, with D perhaps matching TRBD1 (5 bases). The germline V gene encodes CDR1 SGHKS and CDR2 YYEKEE (reference sequence). The V end lost 4 bases, the J end lost 1 base, and 8 bases lay between the germline ends. This CDR3 has 13 amino acids. CDR3 in DNA: TGTGCCAGCAGCATTGACAGGAACACTGAAGCTTTCTTT. This gives the protein CASSIDRNTEAFF.

The rearrangement joins TRBV2 to TRBJ1-1, with D possibly being TRBD1 (6 bases). Germline-derived CDR1 and CDR2 are SNHLY and FYNNEI. CDR3 length: 14 residues. V dropped 8 bases and J dropped 1 base, with 14 bases sitting between them. The CDR3 coding sequence is TGTGCCAGCGGGCGGGAGACAGGGAACACTGAAGCTTTCTTT. Protein sequence: CASGRETGNTEAFF.

The CDR3 nucleotides read TGTGCCAGCAGTCCAAACCCTAGCGGCAACGAGCAGTACTTC. Amino acids: CASSPNPSGNEQYF. This rearrangement joins TRBV7-7 to TRBJ2-7; TRBD2 matches at 7 bases. CDR1 and CDR2 from the germline V gene are SSHAT and FNYEAQ (reference sequence). Losses at the gene ends were 6 bases for V and 5 bases for J; bases not matched to a gene: 10. This CDR3 contains 14 residues.

The chain combines TRBV19 with TRBJ2-7; possible D gene TRBD1, 5 bases. Germline-derived CDR1 and CDR2 are LNHDA and SQIVND (reference sequence). Trimming took off 8 bases at V and 6 bases at J, with 20 bases between the two ends. The CDR3 loop spans 14 amino acids. CDR3 loop: CASRLTQGGSEQYF. CDR3 DNA sequence: TGTGCCAGTCGATTAACCCAGGGTGGCTCCGAGCAGTACTTC.